This T cell receptor beta chain was observed in a study of identical twins. Overall study results and limits: Compared with unrelated sharing, twin-shared out-of-frame alpha sequences had more low-probability sequences. For out-of-frame beta sequences, excess twin sharing was weaker. Cord blood's abundant beta clonotypes had fewer insertions, unlike memory repertoires.

TCRdb fed the 5' RACE reads into MiXCR, producing one record per CDR3 protein. The sample holds around 490,000 distinct CDR3 sequences; roughly an eighth are singletons and the top ten take about 1%. With respect to this clonotype: As yet, its antigen is unknown.

Healthy Caucasians supplied all donations. The same data also went into a second study, on yellow fever vaccine responses in identical twins.

This clonotype was obtained from a woman between 18 and 30 years old in good health. Sequenced material: CD4+ T cells sorted from blood.

The CDR3 DNA reads TGTGCCAGCAGCTTTGGGACTCTAATCGGGCAGTTCTTC. Amino acid sequence: CASSFGTLIGQFF. J is TRBJ2-1 and V is TRBV7-9, with a tentative D call TRBD2 (6 bases). V lost 3 bases to trimming and J lost 12 bases, with 15 bases between them. The CDR3 has 13 amino acids. Germline V gives CDR1 SEHNR, CDR2 FQNEAQ (reference sequence).